This record concerns one T cell receptor beta chain sequence. These data come from a study of immune evolution from preneoplasia to lung adenocarcinoma. Data came from immunoSEQ multiplex PCR; TCRdb stores just in-frame clones and leaves some out. The profile shows some 7,800 clones, 55% to 75% of them singletons. The V gene lost 7 bases and the J gene lost 2 bases, with 17 bases spanning the gap. Looked up from germline, CDR1 is GTSNPN and CDR2 is SVGIG (reference sequence). The CDR3 length is 14 residues. The V call is TRBV30, the J call TRBJ2-5, with D uncertain. The TCR was taken from a donor older than 65 with lung adenocarcinoma. Some clones in this sample may be carry-over from other donors' samples. The material sequenced was FFPE lung adenocarcinoma in situ tissue. CDR3 region: CALNFRTAQETQYF. CDR3 in DNA: TGTGCCTTAAACTTTCGGACGGCTCAAGAGACCCAGTACTTC.